A single sample is the source of the 28 T cell receptor beta chains below, sequenced in a study of cytomegalovirus exposure and HLA in healthy donors. Both 60 Vbeta primers and 13 Jbeta primers went into the PCR. The repertoire was sequenced with immunoSEQ multiplex PCR; TCRdb's copy has only in-frame clones and lacks some. The table shows about 160,000 clones, with 80% to 85% occurring only once. Sequenced sample: PBMCs. The receptors here all came from a man aged 50-60 years in good health and CMV-seropositive.

CDR3 nucleotide sequence: TGCGCCAGCAGCCAAGGGACAGGGTCCGGGGAGCTGTTTTTT. It is translated as CASSQGTGSGELFF. The V gene is TRBV4-1, the J gene TRBJ2-2; 8 bases map to TRBD1. Germline loops: CDR1 MGHRA, CDR2 YSYEKL. The CDR3 is 14 residues long. Trimming removed 1 base from V and 6 bases from J; junction bases left unmatched: 1.

J is TRBJ1-1 and V is TRBV30; 11 bases fit TRBD1. Trimming took 8 bases from V and 5 from J; bases not matched to a gene: 7. This CDR3 is built from 13 residues. Germline lookup yields CDR1 GTSNPN and CDR2 SVGIG (reference sequence). For the CDR3, the DNA is TGTGCCGGACCGGGACAGGGGGGGACTGAAGCTTTCTTT. This encodes CAGPGQGGTEAFF.

This clone has only one observation. The chain recombines TRBV6-5 with TRBJ2-1, with 13 bases lining up with TRBD2. J was trimmed by 9 bases and V by 6 bases; bases with no gene match: 8. Germline V gene sequence: CDR1 MNHEY, CDR2 SVGAGI. The CDR3 contains 15 residues. CDR3 protein: CASSLLAGGPGEQFF. The CDR3 bases are TGTGCCAGCAGCCTACTAGCGGGGGGGCCTGGTGAGCAGTTCTTC.

This clone was detected only a few times. The chain carries TRBV6-1 and TRBJ1-1, with 10 bases fitting TRBD1. J gave up 1 base and V 3 bases, and 11 bases lay outside the gene matches. Per the germline V gene, CDR1 is MNHNS and CDR2 is SASEGT. This CDR3 is built from 18 residues. CDR3 loop: CASSERTGGVPRNTEAFF. CDR3 nucleotides: TGTGCCAGCAGTGAGAGGACAGGGGGAGTACCCCGGAACACTGAAGCTTTCTTT.

J is TRBJ1-2 and V is TRBV5-4; 7 bases fit TRBD1. V gave up 2 bases and J gave up 8 bases; unmatched junction bases: 9. From germline, CDR1 is SGHNT and CDR2 YYREEE (reference sequence). The length of the CDR3 is 14 residues. The CDR3 nucleotides are TGTGCCAGCAGCTTAGGGACAGCCGCACCCGGCTACACCTTC. It translates to CASSLGTAAPGYTF.

The V gene is TRBV4-2, the J gene TRBJ1-5; D unresolved. Germline CDR1 is LGHNA and CDR2 is YNFKEQ. V lost 1 base and J 3 bases, leaving 10 bases between the germline ends. The CDR3 runs 15 residues. The CDR3 loop is CASSQAQVVNQPQHF. The CDR3 nucleotides read TGTGCCAGCAGCCAAGCCCAGGTAGTCAATCAGCCCCAGCATTTT.

The rearrangement uses TRBV10-2 and TRBJ2-5; 7 bases are a match to TRBD2. This CDR3 is 12 amino acids long. V shed 7 bases, J shed 5 bases, and the junction held 4 bases outside the gene matches. The germline V gene has CDR1 WSHSY and CDR2 SAAADI. In DNA form, the CDR3 reads TGCGCCAGCATGGGAGGGAGGGAGACCCAGTACTTC. Its translation: CASMGGRETQYF.

The V and J genes are TRBV9 and TRBJ2-3; 12 positions agree with TRBD2. Germline CDR1 is SGDLS and CDR2 is YYNGEE. V was pared by 4 bases and J by 8 bases, with 8 bases of the junction left unmatched. This CDR3 is built from 15 residues. The CDR3 protein is CASSPLAGGEGTQYF. DNA for the CDR3: TGTGCCAGCAGCCCCCTAGCGGGAGGGGAGGGTACGCAGTATTTT.

This clone was observed a handful of times. V is TRBV10-3 and J is TRBJ2-7, with 8 bases matching TRBD1. Germline CDR1 reads ENHRY; CDR2 reads SYGVKD. This CDR3 spans 14 amino acids. Trimming at V came to 8 bases and at J to 3 bases, leaving 9 bases not matched to a gene. CDR3: CAISPGTGDYEQYF. For the CDR3, the DNA is TGTGCCATCTCGCCCGGGACAGGAGACTACGAGCAGTACTTC.

This clone showed up just once. V usage is TRBV18 and J usage is TRBJ2-7; D remains ambiguous. Trimming removed 4 bases from V and 4 bases from J, with 17 bases in between. This CDR3 contains 15 residues. Germline lookup yields CDR1 KGHSH and CDR2 LQKENI. The CDR3: CASSLQSPPLYEQYF. CDR3 DNA sequence: TGTGCCAGCTCACTACAGAGCCCACCTCTTTACGAGCAGTACTTC. Full variable domain (remainder filled in from reference TRBV18 and TRBJ2-7): NAGVMQNPRHLVRRRGQEARLRCSPMKGHSHVYWYRQLPEEGLKFMVYLQKENIIDESGMPKERFSAEFPKEGPSILRIQQVVRGDSAAYFCASSLQSPPLYEQYFGPGTRLTVT.

This rearrangement joins TRBV28 to TRBJ2-3; no firm D call. V was trimmed by 3 bases and J by 0 bases, leaving 10 bases between them. CDR1 is MDHEN, CDR2 SYDVKM, per germline. The CDR3 is 15 residues long. This CDR3 reads CASSFDKPSTDTQYF. CDR3 coding DNA: TGTGCCAGCAGTTTTGACAAACCTAGCACAGATACGCAGTATTTT.

Note on this clone: This same CDR3 is encoded by further DNA sequences in the sample. This chain joins TRBV5-1 and TRBJ2-7; 8 bases agree with TRBD2. CDR1 and CDR2 (germline): SGHRS, YFSETQ. The trim removed 0 bases at V and 3 bases at J, leaving 5 bases unmatched. The CDR3 is 15 amino acids. Here the CDR3 reads CASSLAGGGGYEQYF. CDR3 nucleotide sequence: TGCGCCAGCAGCTTGGCCGGGGGGGGCGGCTACGAGCAGTACTTC.

This chain joins TRBV28 and TRBJ2-3; tentative D call: TRBD2 (5 bases). The CDR3 consists of 13 residues. CDR1 and CDR2 from the germline V gene are MDHEN and SYDVKM. This CDR3 is CGLSAASTDTQYF. The CDR3 bases are TGTGGCCTTTCAGCGGCTAGCACAGATACGCAGTATTTT. Looking up the rest from reference TRBV28 and TRBJ2-3 gives the full variable domain: DVKVTQSSRYLVKRTGEKVFLECVQDMDHENMFWYRQDPGLGLRLIYFSYDVKMKEKGDIPEGYSVSREKKERFSLILESASTNQTSMYLCGLSAASTDTQYFGPGTRLTVL.

This clone was recorded a few times. The V gene is TRBV19, the J gene TRBJ1-2; D call uncertain. This CDR3 is 14 amino acids long. Trimming removed 1 base from V and 3 bases from J, with 9 bases in between. Germline loops: CDR1 LNHDA, CDR2 SQIVND (reference sequence). The CDR3: CASSIGAKDYGYTF. The DNA for the CDR3 is TGTGCCAGTAGTATAGGGGCGAAGGACTATGGCTACACCTTC. Based on the CDR3 plus reference TRBV19 and TRBJ1-2, the full variable domain is DGGITQSPKYLFRKEGQNVTLSCEQNLNHDAMYWYRQDPGQGLRLIYYSQIVNDFQKGDIAEGYSVSREKKESFPLTVTSAQKNPTAFYLCASSIGAKDYGYTFGSGTRLTVV.

J is TRBJ1-1 and V is TRBV9, with TRBD1 matching over 9 bases. CDR3 length equals 14 residues. Germline V lookup: CDR1 SGDLS, CDR2 YYNGEE. With V trimmed by 4 bases and J by 3 bases, 4 bases remained unmatched. CDR3 residues: CASSLGQGYTEAFF. For the CDR3, the DNA is TGTGCCAGCAGCCTGGGACAGGGATACACTGAAGCTTTCTTT. Supplemented by reference TRBV9 and TRBJ1-1, the full variable domain reads DSGVTQTPKHLITATGQRVTLRCSPRSGDLSVYWYQQSLDQGLQFLIQYYNGEERAKGNILERFSAQQFPDLHSELNLSSLELGDSALYFCASSLGQGYTEAFFGQGTRLTVV.

This clone has only one observation. The rearrangement uses TRBV11-3 and TRBJ1-1, with D possibly TRBD1 on 5 matching bases. Trimming removed 1 base at V and 8 bases at J, with 8 bases between. This CDR3 has 12 residues. Germline V CDR1 and CDR2: SGHNT, YENEEA. The CDR3 nucleotides are TGTGCCAGCAGCTTAGGGGCAGGGGAAGCTTTCTTT. It is translated as CASSLGAGEAFF.

The CDR3 DNA is TGTGCCATCCCGGACAGGGGGCTTGGCAATCAGCCCCAGCATTTT. Protein: CAIPDRGLGNQPQHF. V gene TRBV10-3 combines with J gene TRBJ1-5; 11 nucleotides agree with TRBD1. The CDR3 consists of 15 residues. Trimming cost V 8 bases and J 2 bases; bases outside gene matches: 5. Germline lookup yields CDR1 ENHRY and CDR2 SYGVKD.

The rearrangement joins TRBV28 to TRBJ2-1; TRBD2 agrees at 7 bases. The CDR3 spans 14 residues. Germline V gene sequence: CDR1 MDHEN, CDR2 SYDVKM. Germline trimming cut 6 bases from V and 7 bases from J; bases unmatched to any gene: 9. The CDR3 nucleotides read TGTGCCAGCAGCACCTCTGGACTAGGGAATGAGCAGTTCTTC. As protein: CASSTSGLGNEQFF.

The CDR3 sequence: CASSQQGRRNTIYF. Here the CDR3 DNA reads TGTGCCAGCAGCCAACAGGGGAGGCGAAACACCATATATTTT. The V and J genes are TRBV28 and TRBJ1-3, with TRBD1 identical over 7 bases. The junction had 7 bases not matched to a gene; V was cut back by 6 bases and J by 5 bases. This CDR3 is 14 amino acids long. Germline V lookup: CDR1 MDHEN, CDR2 SYDVKM. Full variable domain (outside the CDR3, taken from reference TRBV28 and TRBJ1-3): DVKVTQSSRYLVKRTGEKVFLECVQDMDHENMFWYRQDPGLGLRLIYFSYDVKMKEKGDIPEGYSVSREKKERFSLILESASTNQTSMYLCASSQQGRRNTIYFGEGSWLTVV.

The chain links TRBV9 to TRBJ1-2; 10 bases fit TRBD1. This CDR3 contains 16 residues. CDR1 and CDR2 (germline): SGDLS, YYNGEE. Unmatched junction bases numbered 13, after V lost 3 bases and J lost 8 bases. CDR3 in amino acids: CASSARDRGIGVGYTF. The CDR3 DNA reads as TGTGCCAGCAGCGCCCGGGACAGGGGAATCGGAGTGGGCTACACCTTC. Full variable domain (missing parts from reference TRBV9 and TRBJ1-2): DSGVTQTPKHLITATGQRVTLRCSPRSGDLSVYWYQQSLDQGLQFLIQYYNGEERAKGNILERFSAQQFPDLHSELNLSSLELGDSALYFCASSARDRGIGVGYTFGSGTRLTVV.

V gene TRBV28 combines with J gene TRBJ1-4, with no clear D. V lost 0 bases, J lost 2 bases, and 10 bases lay in between. In germline, CDR1 is MDHEN, CDR2 SYDVKM. The CDR3 contains 16 residues. The CDR3: CASSLWTSGTNEKLFF. The CDR3 nucleotides read TGTGCCAGCAGTTTATGGACGTCAGGTACTAATGAAAAACTGTTTTTT.

The chain recombines TRBV28 with TRBJ2-1, with 15 bases that match TRBD2. The germline gives CDR1 MDHEN, CDR2 SYDVKM. The CDR3 spans 19 residues. The V segment lost 5 bases and the J segment 0 bases; nucleotides outside the gene matches: 8. The CDR3 loop is CASSPRGTSGGSSYNEQFF. As DNA, the CDR3 is TGTGCCAGCAGTCCACGTGGGACTAGCGGGGGGAGCTCCTACAATGAGCAGTTCTTC.

This chain connects TRBV2 to TRBJ1-2; 9 bases are a match to TRBD1. Germline trimming cut 5 bases from V and 5 bases from J; bases unmatched to any gene: 12. Per germline, CDR1 SNHLY and CDR2 FYNNEI. This CDR3 is 16 amino acids long. CDR3 amino acids: CASSTGATGGYYGYTF. Written as DNA, the CDR3 is TGTGCCAGCAGTACCGGGGCGACAGGGGGTTATTATGGCTACACCTTC. The whole variable domain, filled in from reference TRBV2 and TRBJ1-2, reads EPEVTQTPSHQVTQMGQEVILRCVPISNHLYFYWYRQILGQKVEFLVSFYNNEISEKSEIFDDQFSVERPDGSNFTLKIRSTKLEDSAMYFCASSTGATGGYYGYTFGSGTRLTVV.

The V call is TRBV5-6, the J call TRBJ2-4; TRBD2 aligns across 7 bases. The CDR3 extends over 16 amino acids. Trimming cost V 0 bases and J 3 bases; bases outside gene matches: 6. Germline values: CDR1 SGHDT, CDR2 YYEEEE. In nucleotides, the CDR3 is TGTGCCAGCAGCTTGGGCGCGGGGGAGGGCAAAAACATTCAGTACTTC. This sequence encodes CASSLGAGEGKNIQYF. Variable domain in full (rest from reference TRBV5-6 and TRBJ2-4): DAGVTQSPTHLIKTRGQQVTLRCSPKSGHDTVSWYQQALGQGPQFIFQYYEEEERQRGNFPDRFSGHQFPNYSSELNVNALLLGDSALYLCASSLGAGEGKNIQYFGAGTRLSVL.

The chain employs TRBV4-1 and TRBJ2-5, with D possibly TRBD1 on 5 matching bases. The V end was cut by 3 bases, the J end by 3 bases, with 11 bases between. This CDR3 region has 14 residues. Germline CDR1 is MGHRA and CDR2 is YSYEKL. As DNA, the CDR3 is TGCGCCAGCAGCCAGGCAGGGATGAAAGAGACCCAGTACTTC. This codes for CASSQAGMKETQYF.

Written as DNA, the CDR3 is TGTGCCAGCAGTCTAGCGGCCTCCTACGAGCAGTACTTC. Translating gives CASSLAASYEQYF. The V and J genes are TRBV28 and TRBJ2-7; TRBD2 matches 7 bases. The ends lost 5 bases at V and 0 bases at J; junction bases unmatched: 1. Germline V gives CDR1 MDHEN, CDR2 SYDVKM. The CDR3 covers 13 residues.

As DNA, the CDR3 is TGTGCCAGCAGCTCAGTGGGACTAGCGGGAGGGCGGGCGCAGTATTTT. Protein product: CASSSVGLAGGRAQYF. This sequence joins TRBV7-6 and TRBJ2-3; TRBD2 aligns across 16 bases. The CDR3 spans 16 residues. Germline V lookup: CDR1 SGHVS, CDR2 FNYEAQ. The V and J ends lost 4 bases and 10 bases, in that order; junction bases with no gene match: 8.

V is TRBV5-1 and J is TRBJ2-3; 7 bases line up with TRBD2. Germline V gene lookup returns CDR1 SGHRS and CDR2 YFSETQ. The CDR3 sequence is 14 residues long. Unmatched junction bases numbered 4, after V lost 3 bases and J lost 3 bases. The CDR3 sequence is CASSSERGTDTQYF. As DNA, the CDR3 is TGCGCCAGCAGCTCCGAGCGGGGAACAGATACGCAGTATTTT.